Listed here are 12 T cell receptor beta chains from one sample, sequenced in a study of T-cell reconstitution after alpha-beta-depleted transplantation in children. Unique molecular identifiers were incorporated when the TCRbeta library was constructed. TCRdb called the PCR reads again in MiXCR, with one record for every CDR3 protein. This sample has more than 45,000 distinct CDR3 sequences; 52% occur once, and the top ten carry about two fifths. The specimen comprised peripheral blood, sampled before TCRalphabeta/CD19-depleted stem cell transplant. The receptors originated from a boy under three years old with SCID, due to receive a stem cell transplant.

The chain links TRBV7-9 to TRBJ1-5; D ambiguous. The V end lost 5 bases, the J end lost 2 bases, and 16 bases lay between the germline ends. Germline CDR1 and CDR2: SEHNR and FQNEAQ (reference sequence). This CDR3 has 16 amino acids. In DNA, the CDR3 is TGTGCCAGCAGCCCCAGTGGAGGGATGCGCAATCAGCCCCAGCATTTT. It is translated as CASSPSGGMRNQPQHF.

This clonotype was recorded once. The chain is built from TRBV5-1 and TRBJ2-3; D tentatively reads TRBD1 or TRBD2 (5 bases each). Trimming stripped 0 bases from V and 6 bases from J, with 11 bases between. Germline V gene lookup returns CDR1 SGHRS and CDR2 YFSETQ. CDR3 length equals 14 residues. DNA for the CDR3: TGCGCCAGCAGCTTGGACGGGGCGGAGGATACGCAGTATTTT. Residues: CASSLDGAEDTQYF. Full variable domain (outside the CDR3, taken from reference TRBV5-1 and TRBJ2-3): KAGVTQTPRYLIKTRGQQVTLSCSPISGHRSVSWYQQTPGQGLQFLFEYFSETQRNKGNFPGRFSGRQFSNSRSEMNVSTLELGDSALYLCASSLDGAEDTQYFGPGTRLTVL.

The J gene is TRBJ1-2, the V gene TRBV4-3; D uncertain. V shed 0 bases and J shed 2 bases, with 4 bases lying between them. The CDR3 length is 13 residues. CDR1 and CDR2 from the germline V gene are LGHNA and YSLEER. The CDR3 region is CASSQDRNYGYTF. The CDR3 coding sequence is TGCGCCAGCAGCCAAGACAGGAACTATGGCTACACCTTC.

The chain carries TRBV7-9 and TRBJ2-7; D possibly corresponds to TRBD2 (6 bases). The CDR3 has 13 amino acids. In germline, CDR1 is SEHNR, CDR2 FQNEAQ (reference sequence). The V end lost 8 bases, the J end lost 6 bases, and 17 bases lay between the germline ends. CDR3 bases: TGTGCCAGCTCGCCGGGGGTTGTAGGCGAGCAGTACTTC. Its translation is CASSPGVVGEQYF. The whole variable domain, remainder taken from reference TRBV7-9 and TRBJ2-7, is DTGVSQNPRHKITKRGQNVTFRCDPISEHNRLYWYRQTLGQGPEFLTYFQNEAQLEKSRLLSDRFSAERPKGSFSTLEIQRTEQGDSAMYLCASSPGVVGEQYFGPGTRLTVT.

This chain links TRBV7-8 with TRBJ2-5; 12 nucleotides align to TRBD2. After removal of 0 bases from V and 2 bases from J, the junction contained 1 base not matched to a gene. CDR1 and CDR2 from the germline V gene are SGHVS and FQNEAQ. The CDR3 consists of 16 residues. The CDR3 reads CASSLATSGGQETQYF. The CDR3 bases are TGTGCCAGCAGCTTAGCGACTAGCGGGGGACAAGAGACCCAGTACTTC.

This chain uses TRBV12-3 or TRBV12-4 with TRBJ2-7; no definite D call. V gave up 9 bases and J gave up 6 bases, with 12 bases separating them. CDR3 length: 11 residues. For the CDR3, the DNA is TGTGCCAGTCGACGAGAGTCCGAGCAGTACTTC. Protein product: CASRRESEQYF.

This clonotype is a singleton in its sample. V usage is TRBV6-1 and J usage is TRBJ2-3, with 10 bases aligning to TRBD1. Looked up from germline, CDR1 is MNHNS and CDR2 is SASEGT. With 4 bases clipped from V and 2 bases from J, the junction kept 6 bases outside the gene matches. The CDR3 contains 16 residues. The DNA of the CDR3 is TGTGCCAGCAGTGTGAGACAGGGGGCCATCACAGATACGCAGTATTTT. Translation: CASSVRQGAITDTQYF.

Here the CDR3 DNA reads TGTGCCAGCAGTTTAGAGGGGAGGGAGACCCAGTACTTC. It yields the protein CASSLEGRETQYF. The chain joins TRBV12-3 or TRBV12-4 to TRBJ2-5; perhaps TRBD2 as D (6 bases). The length of the CDR3 is 13 residues. Deletions cut 1 base from V and 5 bases from J, with 8 bases between.

The chain carries TRBV5-1 and TRBJ1-2, with D possibly matching TRBD1 (5 bases). This CDR3 is built from 14 residues. The V and J ends lost 4 bases and 5 bases respectively, with 15 bases between them. Germline V gene data show CDR1 as SGHRS and CDR2 as YFSETQ. The CDR3 spells CASSPTGGVYGYTF. CDR3 in DNA: TGCGCCAGCAGCCCCACCGGGGGGGTTTATGGCTACACCTTC.

The V and J genes are TRBV18 and TRBJ1-4, with 8 bases identical to TRBD1. The CDR3 has 15 residues. Per the germline V gene, CDR1 is KGHSH and CDR2 is LQKENI. V lost 6 bases to trimming and J lost 7 bases; unmatched junction nucleotides: 10. The CDR3 DNA reads as TGTGCCAGCTCTCAACCAGGGGGCACGGGTGAAAAACTGTTTTTT. Its translation is CASSQPGGTGEKLFF.

This clonotype was picked up many times. The chain couples TRBV5-5 to TRBJ2-2; 8 nucleotides match TRBD1. The CDR3 is made up of 16 amino acids. Germline trimming cut 4 bases from V and 8 bases from J; bases unmatched to any gene: 13. Germline loops: CDR1 SGHKS, CDR2 YYEKEE (reference sequence). The CDR3 DNA is TGTGCCAGCAGCCGAACGGGACAGGAAGAATATGGGGAGCTGTTTTTT. Amino acids: CASSRTGQEEYGELFF.

CDR3 DNA sequence: TGCAGTGCTAGAGGAAAGAGCGGGGGGAGCACAGATACGCAGTATTTT. Translated, it gives CSARGKSGGSTDTQYF. The rearrangement links TRBV20-1 to TRBJ2-3, with 9 bases lining up with TRBD2. The V gene end was trimmed by 1 base and the J gene end by 0 bases; junction bases not matched to a gene: 5. CDR1 and CDR2 from the germline V gene are DFQATT and SNEGSKA (reference sequence). This CDR3 has 16 residues.